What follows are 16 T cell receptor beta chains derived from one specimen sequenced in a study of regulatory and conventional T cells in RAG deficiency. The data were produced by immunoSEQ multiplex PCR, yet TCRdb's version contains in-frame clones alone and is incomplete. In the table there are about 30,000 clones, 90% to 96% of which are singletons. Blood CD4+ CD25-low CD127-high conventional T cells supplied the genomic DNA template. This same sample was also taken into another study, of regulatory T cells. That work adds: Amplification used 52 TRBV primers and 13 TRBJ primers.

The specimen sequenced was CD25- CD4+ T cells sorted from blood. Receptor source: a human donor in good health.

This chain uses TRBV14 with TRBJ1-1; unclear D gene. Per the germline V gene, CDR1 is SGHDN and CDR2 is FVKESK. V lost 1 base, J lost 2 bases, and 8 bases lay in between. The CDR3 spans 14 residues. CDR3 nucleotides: TGTGCCAGCAGCCAAGTTTCGGGAAACACTGAAGCTTTCTTT. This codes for CASSQVSGNTEAFF.

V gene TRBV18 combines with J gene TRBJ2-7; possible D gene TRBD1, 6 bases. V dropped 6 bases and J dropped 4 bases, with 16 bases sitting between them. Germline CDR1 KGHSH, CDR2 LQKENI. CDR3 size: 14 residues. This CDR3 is CASSQQGALYEQYF. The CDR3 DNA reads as TGTGCCAGCTCCCAACAGGGAGCACTTTACGAGCAGTACTTC.

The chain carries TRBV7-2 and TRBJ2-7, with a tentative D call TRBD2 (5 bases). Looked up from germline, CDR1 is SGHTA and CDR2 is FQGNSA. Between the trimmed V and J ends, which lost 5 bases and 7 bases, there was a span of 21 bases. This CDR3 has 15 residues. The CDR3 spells CASSIKAGSVGEQYF. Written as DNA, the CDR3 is TGTGCCAGCAGCATTAAGGCTGGGAGCGTTGGGGAGCAGTACTTC. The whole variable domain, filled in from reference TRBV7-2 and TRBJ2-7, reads GAGVSQSPSNKVTEKGKDVELRCDPISGHTALYWYRQSLGQGLEFLIYFQGNSAPDKSGLPSDRFSAERTGGSVSTLTIQRTQQEDSAVYLCASSIKAGSVGEQYFGPGTRLTVT.

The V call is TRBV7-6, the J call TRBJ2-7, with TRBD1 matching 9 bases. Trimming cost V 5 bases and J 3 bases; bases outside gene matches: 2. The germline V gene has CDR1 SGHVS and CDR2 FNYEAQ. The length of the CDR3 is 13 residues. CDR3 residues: CASSATGGYEQYF. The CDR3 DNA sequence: TGTGCCAGCAGCGCGACAGGGGGCTACGAGCAGTACTTC.

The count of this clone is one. The CDR3 region has the DNA TGTGCCAGCAGTGCTACAGGGGGAGGAAATCAGCCCCAGCATTTT. It yields the protein CASSATGGGNQPQHF. The V gene is TRBV2, the J gene TRBJ1-5, with 8 bases lining up with TRBD1. CDR1 is SNHLY, CDR2 FYNNEI, per germline. This CDR3 has 15 residues. The trim removed 4 bases at V and 4 bases at J, leaving 6 bases unmatched.

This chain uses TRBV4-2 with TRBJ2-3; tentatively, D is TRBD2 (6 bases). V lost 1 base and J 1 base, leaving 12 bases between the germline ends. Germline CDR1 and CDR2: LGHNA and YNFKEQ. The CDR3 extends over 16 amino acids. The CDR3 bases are TGTGCCAGCAGCCAAGGACGGCGGGGTGGCACAGATACGCAGTATTTT. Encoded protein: CASSQGRRGGTDTQYF.

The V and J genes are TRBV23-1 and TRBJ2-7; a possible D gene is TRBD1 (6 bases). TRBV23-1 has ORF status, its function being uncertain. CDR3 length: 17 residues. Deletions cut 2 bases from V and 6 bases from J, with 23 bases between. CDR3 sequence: CASSQPGPQGMRGEQYF. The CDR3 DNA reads TGCGCCAGCAGTCAACCCGGGCCACAGGGTATGAGGGGCGAGCAGTACTTC.

The chain's CDR3 is CASSRPGQGSEQYF. As DNA, the CDR3 is TGCGCCAGCAGCCGACCGGGACAGGGGAGCGAGCAGTACTTC. V gene TRBV5-1 combines with J gene TRBJ2-7, with TRBD1 matching 10 bases. The ends lost 4 bases at V and 6 bases at J; junction bases unmatched: 7. The germline gives CDR1 SGHRS, CDR2 YFSETQ. The CDR3 length is 14 residues.

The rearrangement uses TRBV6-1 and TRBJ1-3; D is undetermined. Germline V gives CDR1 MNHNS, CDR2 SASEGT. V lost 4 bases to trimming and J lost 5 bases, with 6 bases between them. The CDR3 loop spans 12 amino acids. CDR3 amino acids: CASSVQRNTIYF. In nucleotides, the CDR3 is TGTGCCAGCAGTGTACAGCGAAACACCATATATTTT.

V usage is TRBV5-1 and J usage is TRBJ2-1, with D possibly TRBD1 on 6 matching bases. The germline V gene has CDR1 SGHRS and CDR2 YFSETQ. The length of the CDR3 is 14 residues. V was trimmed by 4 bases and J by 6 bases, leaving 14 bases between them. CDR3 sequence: CASSLDRTVNEQFF. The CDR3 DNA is TGCGCCAGCAGCCTTGACAGGACTGTCAATGAGCAGTTCTTC.

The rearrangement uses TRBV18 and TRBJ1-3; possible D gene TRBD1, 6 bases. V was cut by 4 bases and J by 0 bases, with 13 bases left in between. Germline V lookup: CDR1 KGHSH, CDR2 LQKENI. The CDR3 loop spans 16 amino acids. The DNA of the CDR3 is TGTGCCAGCTCACAGGACAGTAAGATCTCTGGAAACACCATATATTTT. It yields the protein CASSQDSKISGNTIYF.

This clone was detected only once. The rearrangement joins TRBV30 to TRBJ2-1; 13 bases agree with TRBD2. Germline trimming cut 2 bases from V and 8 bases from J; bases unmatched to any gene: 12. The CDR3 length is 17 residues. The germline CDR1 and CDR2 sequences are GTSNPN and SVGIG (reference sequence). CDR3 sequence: CAWSRDLLAGGLDEQFF. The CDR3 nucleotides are TGTGCCTGGAGTAGGGATTTACTAGCGGGGGGGCTCGATGAGCAGTTCTTC.

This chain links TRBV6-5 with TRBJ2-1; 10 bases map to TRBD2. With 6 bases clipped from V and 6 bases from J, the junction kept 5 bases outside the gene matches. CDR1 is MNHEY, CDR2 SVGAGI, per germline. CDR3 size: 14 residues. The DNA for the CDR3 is TGTGCCAGCAGACGAGCGGGAGGGCTCAATGAGCAGTTCTTC. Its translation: CASRRAGGLNEQFF.

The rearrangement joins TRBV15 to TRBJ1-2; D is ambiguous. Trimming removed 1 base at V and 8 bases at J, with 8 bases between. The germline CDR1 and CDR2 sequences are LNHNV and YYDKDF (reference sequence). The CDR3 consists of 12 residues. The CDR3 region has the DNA TGTGCCACCAGCAGAGGGGAGAGAGGCTACACCTTC. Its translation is CATSRGERGYTF.

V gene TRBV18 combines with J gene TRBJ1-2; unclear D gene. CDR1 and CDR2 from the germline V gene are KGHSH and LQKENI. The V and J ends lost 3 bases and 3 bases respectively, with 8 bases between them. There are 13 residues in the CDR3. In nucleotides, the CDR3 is TGTGCCAGCTCACCGGGCATGGACTATGGCTACACCTTC. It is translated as CASSPGMDYGYTF.

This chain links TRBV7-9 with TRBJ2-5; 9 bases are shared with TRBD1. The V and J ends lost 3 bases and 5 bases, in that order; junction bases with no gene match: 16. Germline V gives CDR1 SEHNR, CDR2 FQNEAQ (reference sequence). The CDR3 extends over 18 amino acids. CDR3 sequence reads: CASSLTGPNRGPEETQYF. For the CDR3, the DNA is TGTGCCAGCAGCTTGACGGGACCGAACAGGGGGCCGGAGGAGACCCAGTACTTC.